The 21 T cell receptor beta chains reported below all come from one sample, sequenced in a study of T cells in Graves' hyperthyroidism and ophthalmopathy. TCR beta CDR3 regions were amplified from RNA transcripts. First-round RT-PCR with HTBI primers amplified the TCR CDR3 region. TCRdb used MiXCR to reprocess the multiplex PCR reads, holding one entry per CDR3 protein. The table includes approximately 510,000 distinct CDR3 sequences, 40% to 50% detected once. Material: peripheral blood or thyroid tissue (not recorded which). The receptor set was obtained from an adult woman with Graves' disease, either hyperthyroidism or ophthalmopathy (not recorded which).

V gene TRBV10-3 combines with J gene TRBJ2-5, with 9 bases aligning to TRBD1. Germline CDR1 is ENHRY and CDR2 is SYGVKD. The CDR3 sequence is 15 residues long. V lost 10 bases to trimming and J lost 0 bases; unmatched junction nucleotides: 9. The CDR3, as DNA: TGTGCCACCACATCGACAGGGGGATACCAAGAGACCCAGTACTTC. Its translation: CATTSTGGYQETQYF.

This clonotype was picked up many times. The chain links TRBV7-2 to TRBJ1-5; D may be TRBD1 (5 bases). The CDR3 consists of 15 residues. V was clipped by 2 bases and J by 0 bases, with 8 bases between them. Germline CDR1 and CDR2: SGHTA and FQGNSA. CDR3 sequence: CASSLQGYSNQPQHF. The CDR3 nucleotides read TGTGCCAGCAGCTTACAGGGATATAGCAATCAGCCCCAGCATTTT.

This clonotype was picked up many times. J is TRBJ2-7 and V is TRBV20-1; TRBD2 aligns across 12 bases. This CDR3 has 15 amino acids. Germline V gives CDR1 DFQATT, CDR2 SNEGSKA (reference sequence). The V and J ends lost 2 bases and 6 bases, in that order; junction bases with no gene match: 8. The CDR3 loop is CSARRATSGSPEQYF. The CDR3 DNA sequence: TGCAGTGCTAGACGGGCGACTAGCGGGAGTCCCGAGCAGTACTTC.

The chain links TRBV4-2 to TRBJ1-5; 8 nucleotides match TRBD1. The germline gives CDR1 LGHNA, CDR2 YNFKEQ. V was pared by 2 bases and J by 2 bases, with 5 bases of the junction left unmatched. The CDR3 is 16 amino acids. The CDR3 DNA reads TGTGCCAGCAGCCAAAGGAAGGACAGGGGCAATCAGCCCCAGCATTTT. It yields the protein CASSQRKDRGNQPQHF.

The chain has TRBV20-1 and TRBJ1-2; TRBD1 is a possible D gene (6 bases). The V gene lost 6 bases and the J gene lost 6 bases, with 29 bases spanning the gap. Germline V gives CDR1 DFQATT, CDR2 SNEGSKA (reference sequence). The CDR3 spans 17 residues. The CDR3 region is CSANKHRDTSGDDGYTF. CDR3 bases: TGCAGTGCAAATAAACACCGGGACACTTCCGGGGACGATGGCTACACCTTC.

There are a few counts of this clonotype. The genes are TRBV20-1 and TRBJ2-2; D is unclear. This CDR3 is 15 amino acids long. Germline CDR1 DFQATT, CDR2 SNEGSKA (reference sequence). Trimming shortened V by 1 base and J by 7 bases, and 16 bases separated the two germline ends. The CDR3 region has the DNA TGCAGTGCTAGAGCGCACGTCTCGTGGGGCGGGGAGCTGTTTTTT. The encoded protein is CSARAHVSWGGELFF.

The CDR3 sequence: CASSQDPSGSSYEQYF. CDR3 bases: TGTGCCAGCAGCCAAGATCCTAGCGGGAGTAGCTACGAGCAGTACTTC. The chain is built from TRBV4-2 and TRBJ2-7; 10 nucleotides agree with TRBD2. The CDR3 contains 16 residues. The germline CDR1 and CDR2 sequences are LGHNA and YNFKEQ. V lost 0 bases to trimming and J lost 3 bases; unmatched junction nucleotides: 5.

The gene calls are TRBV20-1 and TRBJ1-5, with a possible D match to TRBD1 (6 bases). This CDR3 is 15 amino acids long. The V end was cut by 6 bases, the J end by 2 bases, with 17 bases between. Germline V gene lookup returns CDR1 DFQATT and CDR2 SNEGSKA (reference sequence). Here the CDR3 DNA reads TGCAGTGCCTTCATTGGGGGCTATGGCAATCAGCCCCAGCATTTT. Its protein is CSAFIGGYGNQPQHF.

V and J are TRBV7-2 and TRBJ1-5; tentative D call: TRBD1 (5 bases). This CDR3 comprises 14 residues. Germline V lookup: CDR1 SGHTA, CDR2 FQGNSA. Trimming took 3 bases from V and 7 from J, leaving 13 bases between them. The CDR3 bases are TGTGCCAGCAGCTTCCGGGACGGCGTCCAGCCCCAGCATTTT. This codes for CASSFRDGVQPQHF.

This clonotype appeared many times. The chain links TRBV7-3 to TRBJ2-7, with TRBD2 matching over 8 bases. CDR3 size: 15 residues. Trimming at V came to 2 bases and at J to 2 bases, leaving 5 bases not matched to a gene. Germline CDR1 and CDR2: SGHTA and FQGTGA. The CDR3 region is CASSLGGGLAYEQYF. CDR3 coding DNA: TGTGCCAGCAGCTTAGGCGGGGGGCTTGCCTACGAGCAGTACTTC.

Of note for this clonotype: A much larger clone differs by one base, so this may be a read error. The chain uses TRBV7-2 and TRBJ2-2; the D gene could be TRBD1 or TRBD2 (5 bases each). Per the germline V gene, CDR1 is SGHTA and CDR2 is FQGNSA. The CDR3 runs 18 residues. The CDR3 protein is CASSPTGSGRLNTGELFF. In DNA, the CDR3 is TGCGCCAGCAGCCCCACCGGCTCGGGACGCCTGAACACCGGGGAGCTGTTTTTT.

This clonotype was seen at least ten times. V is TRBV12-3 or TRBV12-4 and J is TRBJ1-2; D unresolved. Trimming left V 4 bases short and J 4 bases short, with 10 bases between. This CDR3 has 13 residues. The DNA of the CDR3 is TGTGCCAGCAGTTATGGCGAAAGCTATGGCTACACCTTC. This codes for CASSYGESYGYTF.

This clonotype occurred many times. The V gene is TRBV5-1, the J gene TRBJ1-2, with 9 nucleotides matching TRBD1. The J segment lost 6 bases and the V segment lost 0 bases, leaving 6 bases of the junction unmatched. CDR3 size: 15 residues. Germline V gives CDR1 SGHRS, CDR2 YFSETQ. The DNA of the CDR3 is TGCGCCAGCAGCTTGGGTGGACAGGGGTCGCATGGCTACACCTTC. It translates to CASSLGGQGSHGYTF.

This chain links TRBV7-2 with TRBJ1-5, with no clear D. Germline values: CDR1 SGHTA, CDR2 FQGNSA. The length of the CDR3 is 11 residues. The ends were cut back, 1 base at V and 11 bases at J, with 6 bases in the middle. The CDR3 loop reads CASSLGSSQHF. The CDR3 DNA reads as TGTGCCAGCAGCTTAGGGTCGTCCCAGCATTTT.

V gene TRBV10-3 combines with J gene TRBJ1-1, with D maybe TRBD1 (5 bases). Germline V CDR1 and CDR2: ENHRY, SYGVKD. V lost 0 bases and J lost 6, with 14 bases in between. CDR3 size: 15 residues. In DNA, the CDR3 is TGTGCCATCAGTGAGTCTCAGGGTGGGTACGCTGAAGCTTTCTTT. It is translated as CAISESQGGYAEAFF.

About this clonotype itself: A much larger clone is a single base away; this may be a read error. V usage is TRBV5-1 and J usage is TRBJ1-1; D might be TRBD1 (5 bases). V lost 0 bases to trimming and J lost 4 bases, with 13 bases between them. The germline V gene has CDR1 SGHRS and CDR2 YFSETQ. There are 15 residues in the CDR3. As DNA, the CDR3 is TGCGCCAGCAGCTTGGTCGCTGGGGGGACCACTGAAGCTTTCTTT. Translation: CASSLVAGGTTEAFF.

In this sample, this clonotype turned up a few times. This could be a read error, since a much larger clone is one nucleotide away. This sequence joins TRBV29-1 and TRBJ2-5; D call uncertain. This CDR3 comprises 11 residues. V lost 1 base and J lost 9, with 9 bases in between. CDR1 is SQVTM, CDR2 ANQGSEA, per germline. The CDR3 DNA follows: TGCAGCGTTGAAGGGGGTGAGTCCCAGTACTTC. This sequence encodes CSVEGGESQYF.

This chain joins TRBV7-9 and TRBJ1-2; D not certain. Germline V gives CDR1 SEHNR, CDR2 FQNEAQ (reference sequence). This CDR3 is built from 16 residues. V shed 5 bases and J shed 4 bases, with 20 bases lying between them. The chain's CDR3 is CASSQDLIRTLYGYTF. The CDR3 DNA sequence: TGTGCCAGCAGCCAAGATCTAATACGGACTCTCTATGGCTACACCTTC.

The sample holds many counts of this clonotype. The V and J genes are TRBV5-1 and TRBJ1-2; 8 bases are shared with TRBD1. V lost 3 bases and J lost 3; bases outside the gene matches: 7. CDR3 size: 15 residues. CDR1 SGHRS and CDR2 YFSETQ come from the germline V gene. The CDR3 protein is CASSSDRGGHYGYTF. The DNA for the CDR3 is TGCGCCAGCAGCTCAGACAGGGGCGGACACTATGGCTACACCTTC.

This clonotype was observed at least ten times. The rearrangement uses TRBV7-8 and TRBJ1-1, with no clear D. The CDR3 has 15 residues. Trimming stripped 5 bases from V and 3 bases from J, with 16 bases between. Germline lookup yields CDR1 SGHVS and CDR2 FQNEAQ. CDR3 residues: CASSPSGHSYTEAFF. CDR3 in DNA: TGTGCCAGCAGCCCAAGTGGTCATAGCTACACTGAAGCTTTCTTT.

CDR3 region: CASRWGPSTEAFF. The CDR3 nucleotides are TGTGCCAGCCGATGGGGACCTAGCACTGAAGCTTTCTTT. The chain couples TRBV5-4 to TRBJ1-1, with D perhaps TRBD1 (5 bases). V was pared by 7 bases and J by 4 bases, with 14 bases between. Germline V gives CDR1 SGHNT, CDR2 YYREEE (reference sequence). The CDR3 contains 13 residues.